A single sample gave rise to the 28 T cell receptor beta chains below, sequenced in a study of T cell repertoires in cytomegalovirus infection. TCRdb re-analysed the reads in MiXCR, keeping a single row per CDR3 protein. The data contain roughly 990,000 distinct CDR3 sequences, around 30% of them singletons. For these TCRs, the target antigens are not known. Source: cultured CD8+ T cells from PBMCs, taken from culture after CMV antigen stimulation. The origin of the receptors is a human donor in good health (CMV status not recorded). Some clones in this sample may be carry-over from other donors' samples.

CDR3 sequence (DNA): TGCAGCGTTCGGGGGATCAACGGGAAGACCCAGTACTTC. Translating it yields CSVRGINGKTQYF. The chain combines TRBV29-1 with TRBJ2-5; possibly TRBD2 for D (6 bases). There are 13 residues in the CDR3. The germline V and J ends were trimmed by 5 bases and 6 bases, with 16 bases remaining between them. Looked up from germline, CDR1 is SQVTM and CDR2 is ANQGSEA.

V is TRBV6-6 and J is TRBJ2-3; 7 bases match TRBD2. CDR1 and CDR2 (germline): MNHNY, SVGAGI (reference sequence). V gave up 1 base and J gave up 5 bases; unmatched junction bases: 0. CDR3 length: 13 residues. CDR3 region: CASSYWGGDTQYF. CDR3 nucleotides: TGTGCCAGCAGTTACTGGGGGGGAGATACGCAGTATTTT.

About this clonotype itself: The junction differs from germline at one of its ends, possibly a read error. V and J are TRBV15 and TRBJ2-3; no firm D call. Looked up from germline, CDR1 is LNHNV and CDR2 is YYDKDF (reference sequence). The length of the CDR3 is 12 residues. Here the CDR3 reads CVTSAFTDTQYF. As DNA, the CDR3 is TGTGTCACCAGCGCTTTCACAGATACGCAGTATTTT.

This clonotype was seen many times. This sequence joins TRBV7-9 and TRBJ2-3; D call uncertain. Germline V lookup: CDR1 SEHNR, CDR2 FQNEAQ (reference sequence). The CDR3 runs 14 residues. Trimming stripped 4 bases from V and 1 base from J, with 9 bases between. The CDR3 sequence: CASSSWTGTDTQYF. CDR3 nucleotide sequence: TGTGCCAGCAGCTCCTGGACCGGCACAGATACGCAGTATTTT.

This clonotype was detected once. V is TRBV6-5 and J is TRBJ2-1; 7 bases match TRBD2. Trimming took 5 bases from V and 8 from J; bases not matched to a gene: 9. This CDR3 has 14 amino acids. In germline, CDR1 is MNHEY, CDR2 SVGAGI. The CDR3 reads CASSPGGTSYEQFF. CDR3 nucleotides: TGTGCCAGCAGTCCCGGGGGGACTTCTTATGAGCAGTTCTTC.

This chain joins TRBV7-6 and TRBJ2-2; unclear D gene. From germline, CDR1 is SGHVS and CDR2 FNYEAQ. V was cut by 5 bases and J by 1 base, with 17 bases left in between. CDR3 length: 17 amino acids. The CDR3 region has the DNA TGTGCCAGCAGCGCACCGGTTGGGCAAATGAACACCGGGGAGCTGTTTTTT. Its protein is CASSAPVGQMNTGELFF.

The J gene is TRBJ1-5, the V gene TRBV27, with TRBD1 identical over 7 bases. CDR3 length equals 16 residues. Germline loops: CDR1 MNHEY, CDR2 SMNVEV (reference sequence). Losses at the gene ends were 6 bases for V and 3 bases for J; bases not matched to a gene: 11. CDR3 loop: CASRLRTGDLNQPQHF. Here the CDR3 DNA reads TGTGCCAGCAGACTACGGACAGGCGACCTCAATCAGCCCCAGCATTTT.

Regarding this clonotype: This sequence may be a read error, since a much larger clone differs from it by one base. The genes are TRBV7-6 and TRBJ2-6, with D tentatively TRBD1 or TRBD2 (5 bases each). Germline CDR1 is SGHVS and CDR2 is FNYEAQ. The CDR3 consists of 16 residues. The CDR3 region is CANSLALGAGANVLTF. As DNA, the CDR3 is TGTGCCAACAGCTTAGCGCTGGGGGCTGGGGCCAACGTCCTGACTTTC.

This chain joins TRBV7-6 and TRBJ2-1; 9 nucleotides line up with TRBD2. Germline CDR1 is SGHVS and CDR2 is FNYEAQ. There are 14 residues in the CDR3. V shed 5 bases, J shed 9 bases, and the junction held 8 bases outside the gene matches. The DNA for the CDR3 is TGTGCCAGCAGCCCCGGGACTAGCAGTTTTGAGCAGTTCTTC. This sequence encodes CASSPGTSSFEQFF.

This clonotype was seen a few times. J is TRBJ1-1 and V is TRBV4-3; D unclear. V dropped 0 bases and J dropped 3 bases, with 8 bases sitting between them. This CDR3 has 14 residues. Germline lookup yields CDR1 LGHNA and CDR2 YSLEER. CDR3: CASSQEGRYTEAFF. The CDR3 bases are TGCGCCAGCAGCCAAGAAGGGAGGTACACTGAAGCTTTCTTT.

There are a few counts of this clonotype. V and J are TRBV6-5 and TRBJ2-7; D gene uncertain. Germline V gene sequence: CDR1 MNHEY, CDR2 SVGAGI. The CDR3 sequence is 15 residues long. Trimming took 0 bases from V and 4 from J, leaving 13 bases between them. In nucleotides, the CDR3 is TGTGCCAGCAGTTACTCGGGTCAGGTCGTGTACGAGCAGTACTTC. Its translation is CASSYSGQVVYEQYF.

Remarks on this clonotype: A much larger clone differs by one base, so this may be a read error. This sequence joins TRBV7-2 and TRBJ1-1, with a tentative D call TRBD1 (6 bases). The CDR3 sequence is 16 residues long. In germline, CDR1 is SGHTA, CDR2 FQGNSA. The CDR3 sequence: CASSLRGRVLSTEASF. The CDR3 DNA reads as TGTGCCAGCAGCTTAAGGGGGAGGGTGCTGAGCACTGAAGCTTCCTTT.

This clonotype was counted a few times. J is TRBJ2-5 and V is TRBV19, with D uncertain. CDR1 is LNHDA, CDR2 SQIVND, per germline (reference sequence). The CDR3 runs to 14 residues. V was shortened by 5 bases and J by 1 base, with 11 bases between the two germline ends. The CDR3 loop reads CASSGVQLQETQYF. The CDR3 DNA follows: TGTGCCAGTAGTGGAGTACAGCTCCAAGAGACCCAGTACTTC.

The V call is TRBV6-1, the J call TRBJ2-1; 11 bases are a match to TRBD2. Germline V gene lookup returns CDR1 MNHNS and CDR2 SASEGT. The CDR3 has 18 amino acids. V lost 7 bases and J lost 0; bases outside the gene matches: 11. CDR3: CASTPGLAAHGSYNEQFF. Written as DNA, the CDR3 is TGTGCCAGCACCCCGGGACTAGCGGCTCACGGCTCCTACAATGAGCAGTTCTTC.

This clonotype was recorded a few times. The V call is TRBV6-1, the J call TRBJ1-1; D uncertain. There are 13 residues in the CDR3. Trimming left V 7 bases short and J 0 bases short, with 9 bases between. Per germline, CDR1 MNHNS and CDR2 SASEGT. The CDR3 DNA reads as TGTGCCAGCACCGGATTCATGAACACTGAAGCTTTCTTT. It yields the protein CASTGFMNTEAFF.

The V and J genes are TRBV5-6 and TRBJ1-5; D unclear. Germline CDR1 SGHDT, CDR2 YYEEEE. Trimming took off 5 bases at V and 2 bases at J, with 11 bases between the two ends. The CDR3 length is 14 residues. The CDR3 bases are TGTGCCAGCAGTTTCTCCGTTGGCAATCAGCCCCAGCATTTT. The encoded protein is CASSFSVGNQPQHF.

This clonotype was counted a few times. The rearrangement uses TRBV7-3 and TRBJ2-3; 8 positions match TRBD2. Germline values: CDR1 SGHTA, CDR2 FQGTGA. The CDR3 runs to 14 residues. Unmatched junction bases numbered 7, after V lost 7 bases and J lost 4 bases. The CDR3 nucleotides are TGTGCCAGCAAAGGCGGGGGGCGGGCAGATACGCAGTATTTT. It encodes CASKGGGRADTQYF. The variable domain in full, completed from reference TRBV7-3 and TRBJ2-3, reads GAGVSQTPSNKVTEKGKYVELRCDPISGHTALYWYRQSLGQGPEFLIYFQGTGAADDSGLPNDRFFAVRPEGSVSTLKIQRTERGDSAVYLCASKGGGRADTQYFGPGTRLTVL.

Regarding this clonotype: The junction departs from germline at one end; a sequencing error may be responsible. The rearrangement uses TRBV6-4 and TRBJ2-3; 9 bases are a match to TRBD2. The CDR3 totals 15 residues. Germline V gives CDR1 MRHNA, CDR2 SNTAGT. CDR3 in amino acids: CASSDTRGGIDMQYF. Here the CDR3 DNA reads TGTGCCAGCAGTGACACGCGGGGGGGCATAGATATGCAGTATTTT.

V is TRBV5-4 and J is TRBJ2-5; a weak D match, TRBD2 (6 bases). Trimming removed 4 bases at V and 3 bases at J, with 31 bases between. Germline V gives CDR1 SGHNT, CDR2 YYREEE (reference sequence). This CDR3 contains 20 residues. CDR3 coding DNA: TGTGCCAGCAGCCGGCACGGGGAATCTCCTTCGTTGGGGGGAAAAGAGACCCAGTACTTC. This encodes CASSRHGESPSLGGKETQYF.

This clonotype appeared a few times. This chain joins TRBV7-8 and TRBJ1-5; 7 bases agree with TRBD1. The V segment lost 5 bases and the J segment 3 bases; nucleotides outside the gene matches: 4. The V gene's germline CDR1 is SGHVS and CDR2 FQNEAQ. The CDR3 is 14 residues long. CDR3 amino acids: CASSQTGINQPQHF. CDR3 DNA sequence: TGTGCCAGCAGCCAGACAGGGATCAATCAGCCCCAGCATTTT.

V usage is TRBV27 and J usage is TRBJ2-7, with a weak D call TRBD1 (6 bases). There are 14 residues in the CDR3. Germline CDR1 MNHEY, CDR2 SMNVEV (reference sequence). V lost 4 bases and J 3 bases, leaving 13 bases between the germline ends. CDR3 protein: CASSYTGHIYEQYF. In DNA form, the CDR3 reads TGTGCCAGCAGTTACACGGGACACATCTACGAGCAGTACTTC.

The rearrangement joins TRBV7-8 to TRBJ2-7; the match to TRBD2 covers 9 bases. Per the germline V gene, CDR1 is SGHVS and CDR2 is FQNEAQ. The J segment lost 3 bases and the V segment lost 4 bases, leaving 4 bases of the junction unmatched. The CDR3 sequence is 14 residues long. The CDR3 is CASSYPSGVYEQYF. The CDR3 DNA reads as TGTGCCAGCAGCTATCCTAGCGGGGTCTACGAGCAGTACTTC. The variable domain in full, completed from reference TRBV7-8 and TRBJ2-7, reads GAGVSQSPRYKVAKRGQDVALRCDPISGHVSLFWYQQALGQGPEFLTYFQNEAQLDKSGLPSDRFFAERPEGSVSTLKIQRTQQEDSAVYLCASSYPSGVYEQYFGPGTRLTVT.

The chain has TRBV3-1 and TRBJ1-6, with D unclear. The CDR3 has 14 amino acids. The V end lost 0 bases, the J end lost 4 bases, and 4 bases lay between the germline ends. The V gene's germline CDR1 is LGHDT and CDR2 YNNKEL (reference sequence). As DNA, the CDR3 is TGTGCCAGCAGCCAAGACAGTTATAATTCACCCCTCCACTTT. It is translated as CASSQDSYNSPLHF. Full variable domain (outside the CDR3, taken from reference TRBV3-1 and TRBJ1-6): DTAVSQTPKYLVTQMGNDKSIKCEQNLGHDTMYWYKQDSKKFLKIMFSYNNKELIINETVPNRFSPKSPDKAHLNLHINSLELGDSAVYFCASSQDSYNSPLHFGNGTRLTVT.

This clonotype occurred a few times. The CDR3 spells CASSLNTQGLPQHF. CDR3 in DNA: TGTGCCAGCAGCCTGAATACACAGGGGCTGCCCCAGCATTTT. The chain carries TRBV6-5 and TRBJ1-5; 7 bases map to TRBD1. Unmatched junction bases numbered 11, after V lost 6 bases and J lost 9 bases. The germline gives CDR1 MNHEY, CDR2 SVGAGI. This CDR3 is built from 14 residues.

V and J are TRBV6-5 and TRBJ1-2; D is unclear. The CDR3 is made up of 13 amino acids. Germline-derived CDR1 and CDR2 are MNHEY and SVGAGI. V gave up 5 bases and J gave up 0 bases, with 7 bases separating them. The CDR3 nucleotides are TGTGCCAGCAGTGGCTCAGCTAACTATGGCTACACCTTC. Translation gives CASSGSANYGYTF.

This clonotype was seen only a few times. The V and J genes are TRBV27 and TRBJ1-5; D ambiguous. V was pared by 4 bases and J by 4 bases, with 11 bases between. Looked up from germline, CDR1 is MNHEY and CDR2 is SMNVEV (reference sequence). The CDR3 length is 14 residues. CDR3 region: CASSWGGSNQPQHF. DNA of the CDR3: TGTGCCAGCAGTTGGGGAGGGTCTAATCAGCCCCAGCATTTT.

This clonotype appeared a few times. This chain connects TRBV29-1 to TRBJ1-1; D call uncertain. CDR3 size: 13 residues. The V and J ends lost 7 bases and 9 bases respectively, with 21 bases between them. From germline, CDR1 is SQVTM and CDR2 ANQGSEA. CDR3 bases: TGCAGCGCCGTGGGCCTAGAAGTACTACAAGCTTTCTTT. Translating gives CSAVGLEVLQAFF.

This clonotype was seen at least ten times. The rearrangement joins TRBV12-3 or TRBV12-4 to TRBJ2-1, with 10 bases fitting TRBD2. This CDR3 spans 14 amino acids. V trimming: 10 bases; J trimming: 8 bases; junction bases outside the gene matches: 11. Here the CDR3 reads CATQGGLASDEQFF. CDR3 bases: TGTGCCACCCAGGGGGGACTAGCGTCCGATGAGCAGTTCTTC.